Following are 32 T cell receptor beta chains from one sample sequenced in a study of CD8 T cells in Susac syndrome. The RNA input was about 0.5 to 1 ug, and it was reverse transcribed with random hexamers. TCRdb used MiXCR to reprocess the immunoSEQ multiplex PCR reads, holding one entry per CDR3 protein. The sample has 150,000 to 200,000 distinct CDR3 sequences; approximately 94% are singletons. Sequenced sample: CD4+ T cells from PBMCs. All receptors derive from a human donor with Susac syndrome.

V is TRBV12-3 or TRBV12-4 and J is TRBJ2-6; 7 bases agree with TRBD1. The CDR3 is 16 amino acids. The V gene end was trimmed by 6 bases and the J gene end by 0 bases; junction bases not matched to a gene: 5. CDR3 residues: CASSRQGPSGANVLTF. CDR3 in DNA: TGTGCCAGCAGCCGACAGGGTCCCTCTGGGGCCAACGTCCTGACTTTC.

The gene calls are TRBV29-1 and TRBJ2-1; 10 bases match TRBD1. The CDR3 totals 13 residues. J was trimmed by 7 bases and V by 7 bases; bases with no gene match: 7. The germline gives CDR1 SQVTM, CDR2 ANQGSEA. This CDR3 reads CSAQDRGNNEQFF. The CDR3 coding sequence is TGCAGCGCTCAGGACAGGGGGAATAATGAGCAGTTCTTC.

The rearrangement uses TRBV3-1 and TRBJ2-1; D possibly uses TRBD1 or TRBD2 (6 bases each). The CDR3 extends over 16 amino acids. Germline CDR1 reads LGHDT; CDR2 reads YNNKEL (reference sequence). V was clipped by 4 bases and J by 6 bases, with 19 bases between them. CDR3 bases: TGTGCCAGCAGCCCATTCCGAGAGGGGGGTGGCAATGAGCAGTTCTTC. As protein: CASSPFREGGGNEQFF.

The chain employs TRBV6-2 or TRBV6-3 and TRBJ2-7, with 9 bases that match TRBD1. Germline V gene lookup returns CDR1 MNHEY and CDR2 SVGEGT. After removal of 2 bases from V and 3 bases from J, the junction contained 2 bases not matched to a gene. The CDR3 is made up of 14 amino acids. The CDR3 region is CASSYPGQGYEQYF. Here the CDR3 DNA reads TGTGCCAGCAGTTACCCGGGACAGGGCTACGAGCAGTACTTC.

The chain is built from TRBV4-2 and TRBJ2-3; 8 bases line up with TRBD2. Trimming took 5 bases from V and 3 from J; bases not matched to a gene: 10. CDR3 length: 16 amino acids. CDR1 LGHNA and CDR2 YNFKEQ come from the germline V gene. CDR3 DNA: TGTGCCAGCAGCGCCCGGGGGGGCCTCGGTACAGATACGCAGTATTTT. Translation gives CASSARGGLGTDTQYF.

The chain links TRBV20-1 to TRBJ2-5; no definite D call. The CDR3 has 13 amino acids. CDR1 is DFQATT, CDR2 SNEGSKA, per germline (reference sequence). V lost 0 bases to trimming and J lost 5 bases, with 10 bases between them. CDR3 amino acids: CSARDPGRETQYF. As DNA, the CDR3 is TGCAGTGCTAGAGATCCGGGCCGGGAGACCCAGTACTTC.

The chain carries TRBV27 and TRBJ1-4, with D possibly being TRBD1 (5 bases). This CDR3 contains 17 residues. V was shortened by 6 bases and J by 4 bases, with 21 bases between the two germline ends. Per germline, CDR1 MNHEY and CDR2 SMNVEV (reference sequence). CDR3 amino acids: CASSMGRNPSLNEKLFF. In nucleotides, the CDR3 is TGTGCCAGCAGCATGGGGCGGAACCCTTCACTTAATGAAAAACTGTTTTTT. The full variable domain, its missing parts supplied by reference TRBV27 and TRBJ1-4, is EAQVTQNPRYLITVTGKKLTVTCSQNMNHEYMSWYRQDPGLGLRQIYYSMNVEVTDKGDVPEGYKVSRKEKRNFPLILESPSPNQTSLYFCASSMGRNPSLNEKLFFGSGTQLSVL.

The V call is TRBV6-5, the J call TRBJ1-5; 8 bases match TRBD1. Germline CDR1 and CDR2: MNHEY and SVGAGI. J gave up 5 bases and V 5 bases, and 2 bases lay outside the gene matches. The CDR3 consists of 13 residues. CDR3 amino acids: CASSADRDQPQHF. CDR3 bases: TGTGCCAGCAGTGCGGACAGGGATCAGCCCCAGCATTTT.

CDR3 nucleotides: TGTGCCAGCAGTTTTACCCAGACAGGGGAAGCTTTCTTT. Its translation: CASSFTQTGEAFF. The V gene is TRBV6-5, the J gene TRBJ1-1, with 7 nucleotides matching TRBD1. Germline V CDR1 and CDR2: MNHEY, SVGAGI. Germline trimming cut 4 bases from V and 8 bases from J; bases unmatched to any gene: 7. The CDR3 spans 13 residues.

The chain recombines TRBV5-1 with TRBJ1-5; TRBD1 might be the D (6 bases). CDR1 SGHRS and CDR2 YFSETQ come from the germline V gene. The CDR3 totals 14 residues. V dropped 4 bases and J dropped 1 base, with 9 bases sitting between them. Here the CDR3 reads CASSPDRSNQPQHF. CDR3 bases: TGCGCCAGCAGCCCGGACAGAAGCAATCAGCCCCAGCATTTT.

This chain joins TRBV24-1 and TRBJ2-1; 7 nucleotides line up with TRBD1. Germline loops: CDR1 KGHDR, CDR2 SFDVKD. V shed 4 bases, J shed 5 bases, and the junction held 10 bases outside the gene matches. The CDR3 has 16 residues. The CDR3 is CATSDPSPGQNNEQFF. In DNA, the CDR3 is TGTGCCACCAGTGACCCGTCTCCGGGACAGAACAATGAGCAGTTCTTC.

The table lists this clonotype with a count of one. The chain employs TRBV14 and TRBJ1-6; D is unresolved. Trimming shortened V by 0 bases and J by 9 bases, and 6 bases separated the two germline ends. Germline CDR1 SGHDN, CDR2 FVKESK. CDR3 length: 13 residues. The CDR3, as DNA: TGTGCCAGCAGCCAAGATGGGTTTTCACCCCTCCACTTT. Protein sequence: CASSQDGFSPLHF.

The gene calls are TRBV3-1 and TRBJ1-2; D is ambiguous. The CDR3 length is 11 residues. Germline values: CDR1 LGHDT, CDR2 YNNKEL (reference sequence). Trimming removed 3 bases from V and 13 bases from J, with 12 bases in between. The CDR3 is CASSHSGVITF. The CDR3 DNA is TGTGCCAGCAGCCATAGCGGGGTCATCACCTTC.

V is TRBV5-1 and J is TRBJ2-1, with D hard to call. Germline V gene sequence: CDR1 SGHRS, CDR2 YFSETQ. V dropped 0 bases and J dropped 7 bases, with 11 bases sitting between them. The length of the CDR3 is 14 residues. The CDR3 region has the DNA TGCGCCAGCAGCTTGGGAACCAGCCTGAATGAGCAGTTCTTC. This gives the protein CASSLGTSLNEQFF.

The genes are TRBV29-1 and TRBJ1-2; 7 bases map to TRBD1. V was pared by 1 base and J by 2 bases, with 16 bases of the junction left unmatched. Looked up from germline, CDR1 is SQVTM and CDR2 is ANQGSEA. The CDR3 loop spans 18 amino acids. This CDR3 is CSVEVPGFPTGPNYGYTF. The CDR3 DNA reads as TGCAGCGTTGAAGTACCAGGGTTCCCGACAGGGCCCAACTATGGCTACACCTTC. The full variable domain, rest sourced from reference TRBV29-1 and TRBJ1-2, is SAVISQKPSRDICQRGTSLTIQCQVDSQVTMMFWYRQQPGQSLTLIATANQGSEATYESGFVIDKFPISRPNLTFSTLTVSNMSPEDSSIYLCSVEVPGFPTGPNYGYTFGSGTRLTVV.

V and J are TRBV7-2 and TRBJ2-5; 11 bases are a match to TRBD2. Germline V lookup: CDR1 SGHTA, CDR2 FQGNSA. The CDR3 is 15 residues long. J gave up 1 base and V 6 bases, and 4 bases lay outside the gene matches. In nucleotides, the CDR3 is TGTGCCAGCAGTCTAGCGGGGGGAACCCAAGAGACCCAGTACTTC. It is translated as CASSLAGGTQETQYF.

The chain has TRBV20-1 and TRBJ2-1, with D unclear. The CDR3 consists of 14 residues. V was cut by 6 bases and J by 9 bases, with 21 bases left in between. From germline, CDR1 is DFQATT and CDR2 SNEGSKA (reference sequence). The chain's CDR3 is CSAFDPVRVSEQFF. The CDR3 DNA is TGCAGTGCCTTCGATCCAGTTCGGGTTAGTGAGCAGTTCTTC.

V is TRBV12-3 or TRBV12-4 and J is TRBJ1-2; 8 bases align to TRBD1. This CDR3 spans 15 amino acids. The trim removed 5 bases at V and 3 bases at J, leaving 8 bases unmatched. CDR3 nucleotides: TGTGCCAGCAGTAGACGACAGGGGCTCGACTATGGCTACACCTTC. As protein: CASSRRQGLDYGYTF.

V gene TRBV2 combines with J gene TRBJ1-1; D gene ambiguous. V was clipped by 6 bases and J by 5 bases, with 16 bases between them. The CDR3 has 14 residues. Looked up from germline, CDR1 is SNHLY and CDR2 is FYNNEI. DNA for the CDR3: TGTGCCAGCAGACGGATGGGCCGGGAGACTGAAGCTTTCTTT. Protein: CASRRMGRETEAFF.

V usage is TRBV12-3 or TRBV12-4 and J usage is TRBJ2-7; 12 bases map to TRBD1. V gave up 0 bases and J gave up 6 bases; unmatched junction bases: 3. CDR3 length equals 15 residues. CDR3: CASSLAGTGGFEQYF. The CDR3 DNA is TGTGCCAGCAGTTTAGCGGGGACAGGGGGCTTCGAGCAGTACTTC.

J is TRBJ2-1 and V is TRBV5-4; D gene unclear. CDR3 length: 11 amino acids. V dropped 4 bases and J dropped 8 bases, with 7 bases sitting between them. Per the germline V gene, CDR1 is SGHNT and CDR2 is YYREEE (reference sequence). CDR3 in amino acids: CASSRSYEQFF. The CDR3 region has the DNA TGTGCCAGCAGCAGGTCCTATGAGCAGTTCTTC.

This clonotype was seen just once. For the CDR3, the DNA is TGTGCCAGCAGCTTCCAGGGGGCGAACGAAAAACTGTTTTTT. Residues: CASSFQGANEKLFF. The V and J genes are TRBV7-2 and TRBJ1-4, with 8 bases identical to TRBD1. Trimming took 3 bases from V and 8 from J; bases not matched to a gene: 5. This CDR3 has 14 amino acids. CDR1 and CDR2 (germline): SGHTA, FQGNSA.

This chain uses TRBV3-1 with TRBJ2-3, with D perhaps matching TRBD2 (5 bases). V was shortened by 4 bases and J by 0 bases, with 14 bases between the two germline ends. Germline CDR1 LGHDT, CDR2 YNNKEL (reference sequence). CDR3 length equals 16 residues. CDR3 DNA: TGTGCCAGCAGCCGAGGACTGAGTTCAAGCACAGATACGCAGTATTTT. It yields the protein CASSRGLSSSTDTQYF.

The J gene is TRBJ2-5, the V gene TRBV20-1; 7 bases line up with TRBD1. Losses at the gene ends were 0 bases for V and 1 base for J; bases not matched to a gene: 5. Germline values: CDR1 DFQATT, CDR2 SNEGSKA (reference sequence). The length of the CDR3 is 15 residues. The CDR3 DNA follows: TGCAGTGCTAGAGAACCACAGGGGATCCAAGAGACCCAGTACTTC. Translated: CSAREPQGIQETQYF.

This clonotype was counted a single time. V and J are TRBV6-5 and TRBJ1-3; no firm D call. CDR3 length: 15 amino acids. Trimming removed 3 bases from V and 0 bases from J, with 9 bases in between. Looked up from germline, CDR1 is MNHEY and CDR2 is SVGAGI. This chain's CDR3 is CASSYSGTSGNTIYF. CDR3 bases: TGTGCCAGCAGTTATTCAGGCACCTCTGGAAACACCATATATTTT.

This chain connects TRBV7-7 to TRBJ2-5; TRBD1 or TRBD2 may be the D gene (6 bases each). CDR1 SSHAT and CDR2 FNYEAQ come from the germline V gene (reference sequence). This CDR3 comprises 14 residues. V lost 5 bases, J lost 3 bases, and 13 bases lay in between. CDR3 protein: CASSPTGGEETQYF. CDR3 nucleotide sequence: TGTGCCAGCAGCCCCACCGGGGGCGAAGAGACCCAGTACTTC.

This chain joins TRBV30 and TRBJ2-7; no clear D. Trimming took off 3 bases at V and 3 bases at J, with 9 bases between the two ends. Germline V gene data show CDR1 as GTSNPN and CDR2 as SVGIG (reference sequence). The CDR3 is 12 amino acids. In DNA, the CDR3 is TGTGCCTGGAGCGCCACAAACTACGAGCAGTACTTC. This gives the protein CAWSATNYEQYF.

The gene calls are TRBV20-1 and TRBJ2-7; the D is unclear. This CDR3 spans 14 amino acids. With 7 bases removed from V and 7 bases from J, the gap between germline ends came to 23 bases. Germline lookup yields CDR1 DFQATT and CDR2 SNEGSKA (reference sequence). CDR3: CSDFIQNGFWEQYF. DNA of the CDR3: TGCAGTGATTTCATCCAGAACGGATTCTGGGAGCAGTACTTC.

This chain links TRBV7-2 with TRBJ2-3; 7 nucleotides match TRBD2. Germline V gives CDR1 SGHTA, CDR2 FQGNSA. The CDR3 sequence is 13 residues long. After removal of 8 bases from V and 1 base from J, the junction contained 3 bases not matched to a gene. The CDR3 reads CASGGDGTDTQYF. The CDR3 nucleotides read TGTGCCAGCGGGGGGGACGGCACAGATACGCAGTATTTT.

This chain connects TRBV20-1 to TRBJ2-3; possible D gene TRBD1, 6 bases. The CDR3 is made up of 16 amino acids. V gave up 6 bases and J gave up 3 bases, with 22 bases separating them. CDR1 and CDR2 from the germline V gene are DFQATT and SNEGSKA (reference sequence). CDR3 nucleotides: TGCAGTGCAAGTGGGGGCAGGGCCCCTGGAACAGATACGCAGTATTTT. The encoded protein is CSASGGRAPGTDTQYF.

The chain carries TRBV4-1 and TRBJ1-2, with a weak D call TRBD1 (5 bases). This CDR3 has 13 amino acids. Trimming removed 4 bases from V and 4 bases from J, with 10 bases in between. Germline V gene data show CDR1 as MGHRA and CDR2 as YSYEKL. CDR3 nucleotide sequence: TGCGCCAGCAGCCGGGGGGGAGGCTATGGCTACACCTTC. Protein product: CASSRGGGYGYTF.

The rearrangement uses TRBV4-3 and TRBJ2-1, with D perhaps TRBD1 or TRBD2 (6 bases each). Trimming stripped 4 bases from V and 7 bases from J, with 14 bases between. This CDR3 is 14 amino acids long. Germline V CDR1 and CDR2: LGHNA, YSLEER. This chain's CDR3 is CASSPGGPSNEQFF. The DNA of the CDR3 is TGCGCCAGCAGCCCCGGGGGCCCAAGTAATGAGCAGTTCTTC.